Listed below are T cell receptor beta chains from one sample, sequenced in a study of cytomegalovirus exposure and HLA in healthy donors. TCRdb's copy holds only in-frame clones and misses some; the assay was immunoSEQ multiplex PCR. The table lists around 170,000 clones, around 77% of them singletons. Material for sequencing was PBMCs. The origin of the receptors is a man aged 55-75 years in good health and CMV-seronegative. CDR3s include the opening cysteine and the closing phenylalanine or tryptophan. The order of the fields is D gene, clone size, J gene, V gene, CDR3 protein, CDR3 DNA. D genes are given only for firm matches. Size is omitted from some rows. Given values are once, few, many or a class for expanded clones.

d_gene: -
abundance: -
j_gene: TRBJ2-7
v_gene: TRBV5-4
CDR3aa: CASSLDMAAAYEQYF
CDR3nt: TGTGCCAGCAGCTTGGATATGGCGGCAGCCTACGAGCAGTACTTC

d_gene: -
abundance: few
j_gene: TRBJ2-7
v_gene: TRBV30
CDR3aa: CAWSVASRFAYEQYF
CDR3nt: TGTGCCTGGAGTGTTGCTAGCCGATTTGCCTACGAGCAGTACTTC

d_gene: TRBD1
abundance: -
j_gene: TRBJ2-2
v_gene: TRBV18
CDR3aa: CASSPGDRARAGELFF
CDR3nt: TGTGCCAGCTCACCAGGGGACAGGGCCCGGGCCGGGGAGCTGTTTTTT

d_gene: TRBD1
abundance: -
j_gene: TRBJ1-2
v_gene: TRBV27
CDR3aa: CASSPSGQGLYGYTF
CDR3nt: TGTGCCAGCAGTCCGTCGGGACAGGGGCTCTATGGCTACACCTTC

d_gene: -
abundance: -
j_gene: TRBJ1-3
v_gene: TRBV6-5
CDR3aa: CASSGLISGNTIYF
CDR3nt: TGTGCCAGCAGCGGACTGATCTCTGGAAACACCATATATTTT

d_gene: TRBD1
abundance: -
j_gene: TRBJ2-2
v_gene: TRBV4-1
CDR3aa: CASSQAGQGAAGELFF
CDR3nt: TGCGCCAGCAGCCAAGCGGGACAGGGGGCGGCCGGGGAGCTGTTTTTT

d_gene: -
abundance: -
j_gene: TRBJ2-7
v_gene: TRBV18
CDR3aa: CASSPNGQGSYEQYF
CDR3nt: TGTGCCAGCTCACCAAATGGGCAGGGTAGCTACGAGCAGTACTTC

d_gene: -
abundance: -
j_gene: TRBJ1-1
v_gene: TRBV29-1
CDR3aa: CSVEKGMTLLNTEAFF
CDR3nt: TGCAGCGTTGAAAAGGGGATGACCCTACTGAACACTGAAGCTTTCTTT

d_gene: -
abundance: -
j_gene: TRBJ1-2
v_gene: TRBV29-1
CDR3aa: CSVSGGADYGYTF
CDR3nt: TGCAGCGTTTCGGGGGGCGCTGACTATGGCTACACCTTC

d_gene: TRBD1
abundance: -
j_gene: TRBJ2-7
v_gene: TRBV27
CDR3aa: CASSYGTGGEQYF
CDR3nt: TGTGCCAGCAGCTACGGGACAGGGGGCGAGCAGTACTTC

d_gene: -
abundance: few
j_gene: TRBJ1-5
v_gene: TRBV9
CDR3aa: CASSPSGDQPQHF
CDR3nt: TGTGCCAGCAGCCCCAGCGGCGATCAGCCCCAGCATTTT

d_gene: -
abundance: few
j_gene: TRBJ1-4
v_gene: TRBV6-5
CDR3aa: CASSGRGGKGEKLFF
CDR3nt: TGTGCCAGCAGCGGCCGCGGCGGAAAAGGTGAAAAACTGTTTTTT

d_gene: -
abundance: -
j_gene: TRBJ1-1
v_gene: TRBV4-2
CDR3aa: CASSQELQGGYTEAFF
CDR3nt: TGTGCCAGCAGCCAAGAATTACAGGGAGGGTACACTGAAGCTTTCTTT

d_gene: -
abundance: -
j_gene: TRBJ2-7
v_gene: TRBV7-6
CDR3aa: CASSPQGGATYEQYF
CDR3nt: TGTGCCAGCAGCCCCCAAGGCGGAGCCACCTACGAGCAGTACTTC

d_gene: TRBD1
abundance: -
j_gene: TRBJ1-5
v_gene: TRBV16
CDR3aa: CASSKGTGEIGQPQHF
CDR3nt: TGTGCCAGCAGCAAAGGCACAGGGGAAATAGGGCAGCCCCAGCATTTT

d_gene: -
abundance: -
j_gene: TRBJ1-3
v_gene: TRBV28
CDR3aa: CASSRGGTGNTIYF
CDR3nt: TGTGCCAGCAGCCGGGGGGGGACCGGAAACACCATATATTTT

d_gene: -
abundance: -
j_gene: TRBJ1-5
v_gene: TRBV6-1
CDR3aa: CASSEVLPGLRHF
CDR3nt: TGTGCCAGCAGTGAAGTTTTACCGGGACTTCGGCATTTT

d_gene: TRBD2
abundance: -
j_gene: TRBJ2-2
v_gene: TRBV13
CDR3aa: CASSPSSGGNTGELFF
CDR3nt: TGTGCCAGCAGCCCCTCTAGCGGGGGGAACACCGGGGAGCTGTTTTTT

d_gene: TRBD1
abundance: -
j_gene: TRBJ1-1
v_gene: TRBV6-1
CDR3aa: CASSTGTGTVTEAFF
CDR3nt: TGTGCCAGCAGCACCGGGACAGGGACTGTCACTGAAGCTTTCTTT

d_gene: -
abundance: few
j_gene: TRBJ2-2
v_gene: TRBV7-2
CDR3aa: CASSPGVGGELFF
CDR3nt: TGTGCCAGCAGCCCCGGAGTGGGCGGGGAGCTGTTTTTT

d_gene: -
abundance: -
j_gene: TRBJ1-2
v_gene: TRBV29-1
CDR3aa: CSVGGGAYGYPF
CDR3nt: -

d_gene: TRBD1
abundance: -
j_gene: TRBJ2-5
v_gene: TRBV6-1
CDR3aa: CASSDLRQGSLETQYF
CDR3nt: TGTGCCAGCAGTGATTTGAGACAGGGGAGTTTAGAGACCCAGTACTTC

d_gene: TRBD1
abundance: -
j_gene: TRBJ1-6
v_gene: TRBV13
CDR3aa: CASSLGRTGYNSPLHF
CDR3nt: TGTGCCAGCAGCTTAGGCCGGACAGGCTATAATTCACCCCTCCACTTT

d_gene: TRBD2
abundance: -
j_gene: TRBJ2-7
v_gene: TRBV28
CDR3aa: CASRGGRRAYEQYF
CDR3nt: TGTGCCAGCAGAGGCGGGAGGAGGGCCTACGAGCAGTACTTC

d_gene: -
abundance: -
j_gene: TRBJ1-2
v_gene: TRBV27
CDR3aa: CASSHGQTCGYTF
CDR3nt: TGTGCCAGCAGTCACGGACAGACTTGTGGCTACACCTTC

d_gene: TRBD1
abundance: -
j_gene: TRBJ1-5
v_gene: TRBV2
CDR3aa: CASSFTGQAINQPQHF
CDR3nt: TGTGCCAGCAGTTTTACGGGACAGGCGATCAATCAGCCCCAGCATTTT